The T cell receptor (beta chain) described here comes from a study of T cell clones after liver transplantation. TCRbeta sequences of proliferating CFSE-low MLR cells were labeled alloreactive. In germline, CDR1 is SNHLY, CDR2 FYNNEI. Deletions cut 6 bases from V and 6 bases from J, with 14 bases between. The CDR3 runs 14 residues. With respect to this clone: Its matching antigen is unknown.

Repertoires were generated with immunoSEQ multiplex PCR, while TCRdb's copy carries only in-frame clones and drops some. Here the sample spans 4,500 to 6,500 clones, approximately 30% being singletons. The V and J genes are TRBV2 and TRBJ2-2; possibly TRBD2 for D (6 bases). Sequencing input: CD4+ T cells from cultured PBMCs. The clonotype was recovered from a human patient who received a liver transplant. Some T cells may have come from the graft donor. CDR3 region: CASSQSPGAGELFF. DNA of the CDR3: TGTGCCAGCAGCCAGTCCCCGGGGGCCGGGGAGCTGTTTTTT.